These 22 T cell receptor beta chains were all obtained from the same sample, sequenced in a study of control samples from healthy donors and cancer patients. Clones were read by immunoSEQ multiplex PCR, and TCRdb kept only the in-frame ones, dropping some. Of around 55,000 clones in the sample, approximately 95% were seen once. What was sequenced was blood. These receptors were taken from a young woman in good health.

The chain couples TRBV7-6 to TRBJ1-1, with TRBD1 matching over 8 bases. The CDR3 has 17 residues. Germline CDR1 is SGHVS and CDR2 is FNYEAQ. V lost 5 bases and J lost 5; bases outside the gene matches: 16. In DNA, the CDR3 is TGTGCCAGCAGCCGGGGCGCGGCGACAGGGGCTTATACTGAAGCTTTCTTT. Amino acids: CASSRGAATGAYTEAFF. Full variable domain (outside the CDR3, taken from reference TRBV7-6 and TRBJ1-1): GAGVSQSPRYKVTKRGQDVALRCDPISGHVSLYWYRQALGQGPEFLTYFNYEAQQDKSGLPNDRFSAERPEGSISTLTIQRTEQRDSAMYRCASSRGAATGAYTEAFFGQGTRLTVV.

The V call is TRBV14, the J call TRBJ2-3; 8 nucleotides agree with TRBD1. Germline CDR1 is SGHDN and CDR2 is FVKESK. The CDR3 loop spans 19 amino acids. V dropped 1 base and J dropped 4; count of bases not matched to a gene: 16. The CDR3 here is CASSQANVDREKEADTQYF. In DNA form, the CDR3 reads TGTGCCAGCAGCCAAGCAAACGTGGACAGGGAAAAAGAAGCAGATACGCAGTATTTT.

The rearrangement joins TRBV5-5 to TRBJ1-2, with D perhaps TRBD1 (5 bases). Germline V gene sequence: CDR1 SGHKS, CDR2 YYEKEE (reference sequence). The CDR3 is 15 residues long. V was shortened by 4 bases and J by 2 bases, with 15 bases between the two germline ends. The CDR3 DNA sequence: TGTGCCAGCAGCAACCTGGGGGACCAAAACTATGGCTACACCTTC. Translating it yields CASSNLGDQNYGYTF.

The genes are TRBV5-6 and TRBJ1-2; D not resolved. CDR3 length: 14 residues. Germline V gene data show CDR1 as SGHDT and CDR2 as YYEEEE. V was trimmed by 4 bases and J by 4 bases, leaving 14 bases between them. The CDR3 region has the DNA TGTGCCAGCAGCCCGGGCCCCTCTACCTATGGCTACACCTTC. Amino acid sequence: CASSPGPSTYGYTF.

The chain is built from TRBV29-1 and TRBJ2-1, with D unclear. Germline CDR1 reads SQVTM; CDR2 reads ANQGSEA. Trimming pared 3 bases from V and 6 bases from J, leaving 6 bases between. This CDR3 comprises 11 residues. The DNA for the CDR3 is TGCAGCGTTGATTACCCCAATGAGCAGTTCTTC. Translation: CSVDYPNEQFF.

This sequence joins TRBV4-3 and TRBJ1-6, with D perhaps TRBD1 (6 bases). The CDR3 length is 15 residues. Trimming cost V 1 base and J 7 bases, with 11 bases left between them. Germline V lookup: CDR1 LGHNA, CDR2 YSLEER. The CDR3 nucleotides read TGCGCCAGCAGCCAAGCTACAGGGAAGAATTCACCCCTCCACTTT. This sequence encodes CASSQATGKNSPLHF.

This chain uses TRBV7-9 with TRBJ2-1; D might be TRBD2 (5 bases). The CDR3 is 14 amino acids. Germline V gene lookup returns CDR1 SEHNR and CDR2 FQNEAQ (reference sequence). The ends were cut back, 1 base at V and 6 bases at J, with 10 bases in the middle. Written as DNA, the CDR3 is TGTGCCAGCAGCTTAGGTTCTAGCTTCAATGAGCAGTTCTTC. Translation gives CASSLGSSFNEQFF.

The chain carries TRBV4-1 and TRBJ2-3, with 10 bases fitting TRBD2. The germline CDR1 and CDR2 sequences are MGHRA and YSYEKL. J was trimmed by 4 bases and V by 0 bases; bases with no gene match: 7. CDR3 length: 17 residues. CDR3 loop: CASSQDGTAGGSDTQYF. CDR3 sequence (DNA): TGCGCCAGCAGCCAAGATGGTACAGCGGGGGGGTCAGATACGCAGTATTTT.

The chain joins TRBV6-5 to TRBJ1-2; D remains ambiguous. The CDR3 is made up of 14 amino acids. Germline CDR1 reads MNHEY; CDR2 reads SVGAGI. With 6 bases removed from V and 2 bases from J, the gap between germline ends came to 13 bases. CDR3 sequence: CASSPWRENYGYTF. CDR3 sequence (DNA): TGTGCCAGCAGCCCGTGGAGAGAAAACTATGGCTACACCTTC.

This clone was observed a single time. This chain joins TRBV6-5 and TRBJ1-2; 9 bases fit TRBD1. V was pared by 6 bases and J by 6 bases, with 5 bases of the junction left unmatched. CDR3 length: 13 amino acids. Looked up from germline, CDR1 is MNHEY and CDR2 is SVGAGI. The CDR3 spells CASSRDRENGYTF. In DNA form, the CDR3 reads TGTGCCAGCAGCCGGGACAGGGAAAATGGCTACACCTTC.

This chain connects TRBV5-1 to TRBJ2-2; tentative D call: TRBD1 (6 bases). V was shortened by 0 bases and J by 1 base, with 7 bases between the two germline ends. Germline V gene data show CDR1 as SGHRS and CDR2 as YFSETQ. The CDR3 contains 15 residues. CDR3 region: CASSLAGQNTGELFF. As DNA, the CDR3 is TGCGCCAGCAGCTTGGCGGGACAGAACACCGGGGAGCTGTTTTTT.

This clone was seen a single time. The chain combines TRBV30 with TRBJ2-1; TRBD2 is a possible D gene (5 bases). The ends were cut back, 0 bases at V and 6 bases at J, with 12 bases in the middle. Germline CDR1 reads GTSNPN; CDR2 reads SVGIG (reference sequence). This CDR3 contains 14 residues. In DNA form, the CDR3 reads TGTGCCTGGAGTGTAGGAGGTATGGGCAATGAGCAGTTCTTC. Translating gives CAWSVGGMGNEQFF.

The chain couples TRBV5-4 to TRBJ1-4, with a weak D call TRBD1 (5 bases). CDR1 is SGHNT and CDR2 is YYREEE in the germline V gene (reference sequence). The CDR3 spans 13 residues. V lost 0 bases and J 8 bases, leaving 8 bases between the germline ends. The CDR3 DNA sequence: TGTGCCAGCAGCTTGGAAACAGGAGAAAAACTGTTTTTT. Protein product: CASSLETGEKLFF.

CDR3 in amino acids: CASRNLGTGDNEQFF. The CDR3 DNA follows: TGTGCCAGCAGGAACCTGGGGACAGGGGACAATGAGCAGTTCTTC. The chain has TRBV6-5 and TRBJ2-1; 10 bases agree with TRBD1. The V and J ends lost 6 bases and 5 bases, in that order; junction bases with no gene match: 7. CDR1 is MNHEY, CDR2 SVGAGI, per germline. The CDR3 spans 15 residues.

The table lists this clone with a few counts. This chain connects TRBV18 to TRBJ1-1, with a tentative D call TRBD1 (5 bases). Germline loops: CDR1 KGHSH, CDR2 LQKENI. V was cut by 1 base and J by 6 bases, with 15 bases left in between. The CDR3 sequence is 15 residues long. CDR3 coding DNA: TGTGCCAGCTCACCACAACCGGGGCCGAGAGCTGAAGCTTTCTTT. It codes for CASSPQPGPRAEAFF. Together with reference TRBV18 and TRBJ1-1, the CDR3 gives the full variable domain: NAGVMQNPRHLVRRRGQEARLRCSPMKGHSHVYWYRQLPEEGLKFMVYLQKENIIDESGMPKERFSAEFPKEGPSILRIQQVVRGDSAAYFCASSPQPGPRAEAFFGQGTRLTVV.

CDR3 nucleotide sequence: TGTGCCAGCAGTTTGGGTGGTGAAAAACTGTTTTTT. It encodes CASSLGGEKLFF. The chain recombines TRBV27 with TRBJ1-4; no clear D. The germline CDR1 and CDR2 sequences are MNHEY and SMNVEV (reference sequence). The CDR3 is 12 residues long. V lost 3 bases and J 7 bases, leaving 6 bases between the germline ends.

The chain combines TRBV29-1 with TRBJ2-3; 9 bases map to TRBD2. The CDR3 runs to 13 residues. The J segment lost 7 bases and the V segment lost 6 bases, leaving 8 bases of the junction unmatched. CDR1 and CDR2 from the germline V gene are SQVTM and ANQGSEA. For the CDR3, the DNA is TGCAGCGTAAAGGGACTAGCAACTTATACGCAGTATTTT. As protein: CSVKGLATYTQYF.

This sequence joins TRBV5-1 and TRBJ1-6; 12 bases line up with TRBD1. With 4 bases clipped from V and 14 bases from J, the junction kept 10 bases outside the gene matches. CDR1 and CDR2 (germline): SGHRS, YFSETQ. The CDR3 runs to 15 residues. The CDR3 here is CASSLGQGALSALHF. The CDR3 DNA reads TGCGCCAGCAGCCTGGGACAGGGGGCCCTCTCAGCCCTCCACTTT. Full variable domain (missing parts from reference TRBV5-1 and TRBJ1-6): KAGVTQTPRYLIKTRGQQVTLSCSPISGHRSVSWYQQTPGQGLQFLFEYFSETQRNKGNFPGRFSGRQFSNSRSEMNVSTLELGDSALYLCASSLGQGALSALHFGNGTRLTVT.

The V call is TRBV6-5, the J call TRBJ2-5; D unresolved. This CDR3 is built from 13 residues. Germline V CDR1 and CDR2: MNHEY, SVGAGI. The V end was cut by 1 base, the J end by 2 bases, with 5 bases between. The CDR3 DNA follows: TGTGCCAGCAGTTACTTACAGCAAGAGACCCAGTACTTC. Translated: CASSYLQQETQYF.

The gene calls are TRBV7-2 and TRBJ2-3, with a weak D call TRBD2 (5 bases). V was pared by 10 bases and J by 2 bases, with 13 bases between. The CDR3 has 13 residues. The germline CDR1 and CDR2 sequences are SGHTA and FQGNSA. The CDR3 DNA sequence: TGTGCCACTAGTCCGAGGGACACAGATACGCAGTATTTT. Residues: CATSPRDTDTQYF.

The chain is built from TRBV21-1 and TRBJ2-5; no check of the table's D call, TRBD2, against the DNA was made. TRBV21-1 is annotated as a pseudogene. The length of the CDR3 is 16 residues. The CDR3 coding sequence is TGTGCCAGCAGCAAACTGGCTAGCGGGGGCCAAGAGACCCAGTACTTC. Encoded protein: CASSKLASGGQETQYF.

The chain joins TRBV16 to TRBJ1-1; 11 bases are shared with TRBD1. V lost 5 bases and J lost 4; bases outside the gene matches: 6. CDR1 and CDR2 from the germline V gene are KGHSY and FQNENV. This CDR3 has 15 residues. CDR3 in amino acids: CASSFGTGGATEAFF. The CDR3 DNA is TGTGCCAGCAGCTTTGGGACAGGGGGGGCCACTGAAGCTTTCTTT. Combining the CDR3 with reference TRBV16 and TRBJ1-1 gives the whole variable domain GEEVAQTPKHLVRGEGQKAKLYCAPIKGHSYVFWYQQVLKNEFKFLISFQNENVFDETGMPKERFSAKCLPNSPCSLEIQATKLEDSAVYFCASSFGTGGATEAFFGQGTRLTVV.